This T cell receptor (beta chain) was recorded in a study of quantifying T cell responses using KT2 cells. Across the study: cDNA was made from DNase-treated RNA using alpha and beta constant primers.

In this sample, this clonotype turned up many times. V was clipped by 6 bases and J by 15 bases, with 21 bases between them. The CDR3 length is 13 residues. Each cDNA got a UMI-containing oligo ligated at its 3' end. First-round PCR used 3 to 4 cycles and beta primers RC1.1 and RC1.2 covering TRBC1 and TRBC2. MiXCR was run by TCRdb on the UMI-ligation and nested PCR reads, yielding one entry per CDR3 protein. The data hold around 30,000 distinct CDR3 sequences, with 10% to 13% observed a single time. The sample was PBMCs spiked with cells of the T cell clone KT2. The origin of this receptor is a human donor. The chain links TRBV12-3 or TRBV12-4 to TRBJ2-1; maybe TRBD2 (5 bases). The CDR3 region has the DNA TGTGCCAGCAGCCCTATTAGCGAGGCCCGGGGGTTCTTC. It encodes CASSPISEARGFF.